The T cell receptor beta chain under discussion was sequenced for a study of tumor and adjacent non-tumor tissue in lung cancer. Study background: Patients comprised about eleven adenocarcinoma, 2 squamous cell carcinoma and 1 small cell lung cancer. The patients, around 9 men and a handful of women, were roughly 30 to 76 with stage I to III disease. About 4.17 million productive TCRbeta reads were obtained per sample on average.

RNA was extracted from bulk tissue without any cell sorting. Distant lung tissue was collected more than 3 cm away from the tumor edge. There are 13 residues in the CDR3. Germline CDR1 and CDR2: SGHDT and YYEEEE. Trimming left V 2 bases short and J 8 bases short, with 11 bases between. TCRbeta libraries were built with three rounds of nested PCR, modified from ARM-PCR. TCRdb re-analysed the multiplex PCR reads in MiXCR, keeping a single row per CDR3 protein. The profile shows about 110,000 distinct CDR3 sequences, about 65% of them singletons. Points from the study as a whole: In normal lung, the top 100 clones were significantly more dominant than in tumor.

As regards this clonotype: Its target is not known. Just one base apart from a much larger clone, this may be a read error.

The TCR comes from a man in his 60s with non-small cell lung cancer. The sample comprised distant non-tumor lung tissue. The gene calls are TRBV5-6 and TRBJ2-1; D is perhaps TRBD2 (5 bases). The CDR3 region is CASSFRVEDEQFF. The CDR3 DNA is TGTGCCAGCAGCTTTAGAGTGGAGGATGAGCAGTTCTTC.